Each of the 30 T cell receptor beta chains below was sequenced from the same sample in a study of blood T cell repertoires in COVID-19. Generated by immunoSEQ multiplex PCR, the TCRdb table keeps only in-frame clones and is missing some. Of about 140,000 clones listed, approximately 79% are singletons. The sequenced sample was peripheral blood. Receptor source: a man in his 60s with acute or convalescent COVID-19.

The chain combines TRBV10-1 with TRBJ1-1; the match to TRBD1 covers 10 bases. Germline trimming cut 7 bases from V and 1 base from J; bases unmatched to any gene: 24. This CDR3 has 21 residues. CDR1 WNHNN and CDR2 SYGVQD come from the germline V gene (reference sequence). The CDR3 nucleotides read TGCGCCAGCATGGGGAATAGGGACAGGGGAAACGGGGACAAGCGGAACACTGAAGCTTTCTTT. The encoded protein is CASMGNRDRGNGDKRNTEAFF.

CDR3 in DNA: TGTGCCAGCAGCTTAGATCAGGTGAACACTGAAGCTTTCTTT. Encoded protein: CASSLDQVNTEAFF. The chain is built from TRBV11-2 and TRBJ1-1; D remains unclear. The CDR3 has 14 residues. Germline V lookup: CDR1 SGHAT, CDR2 FQNNGV. The germline V and J ends were trimmed by 0 bases and 0 bases, with 5 bases remaining between them. Together with reference TRBV11-2 and TRBJ1-1, the CDR3 gives the full variable domain: EAGVAQSPRYKIIEKRQSVAFWCNPISGHATLYWYQQILGQGPKLLIQFQNNGVVDDSQLPKDRFSAERLKGVDSTLKIQPAKLEDSAVYLCASSLDQVNTEAFFGQGTRLTVV.

The V and J genes are TRBV15 and TRBJ2-1; D gene ambiguous. This CDR3 region has 15 residues. Germline lookup yields CDR1 LNHNV and CDR2 YYDKDF (reference sequence). Deletions cut 7 bases from V and 7 bases from J, with 20 bases between. The CDR3, as DNA: TGTGCCACCAAGCCCCAAGGCGGTTGGTGGAATGAGCAGTTCTTC. Protein: CATKPQGGWWNEQFF.

The rearrangement joins TRBV5-1 to TRBJ1-1, with a tentative D call TRBD1 (5 bases). Germline loops: CDR1 SGHRS, CDR2 YFSETQ. Trimming removed 0 bases at V and 4 bases at J, with 10 bases between. CDR3 length equals 14 residues. CDR3: CASSLAGGTTEAFF. The CDR3, as DNA: TGCGCCAGCAGCTTGGCGGGGGGGACCACTGAAGCTTTCTTT. Full variable domain (remainder filled in from reference TRBV5-1 and TRBJ1-1): KAGVTQTPRYLIKTRGQQVTLSCSPISGHRSVSWYQQTPGQGLQFLFEYFSETQRNKGNFPGRFSGRQFSNSRSEMNVSTLELGDSALYLCASSLAGGTTEAFFGQGTRLTVV.

This clone showed up just a few times. The chain couples TRBV7-3 to TRBJ1-1; 9 nucleotides line up with TRBD1. From germline, CDR1 is SGHTA and CDR2 FQGTGA. This CDR3 is built from 14 residues. The ends lost 3 bases at V and 1 base at J; junction bases unmatched: 0. CDR3 loop: CASSLGQGNTEAFF. The CDR3 region has the DNA TGTGCCAGCAGCTTGGGACAGGGGAACACTGAAGCTTTCTTT.

The chain uses TRBV7-9 and TRBJ1-3, with TRBD1 matching 8 bases. CDR1 and CDR2 from the germline V gene are SEHNR and FQNEAQ (reference sequence). Trimming cost V 5 bases and J 4 bases; bases outside gene matches: 10. The length of the CDR3 is 16 residues. CDR3 sequence: CASSTKTGVGGNTIYF. In nucleotides, the CDR3 is TGTGCCAGCAGCACGAAGACAGGGGTTGGAGGAAACACCATATATTTT.

The V call is TRBV6-6, the J call TRBJ1-5; TRBD1 matches at 8 bases. V lost 6 bases and J lost 3; bases outside the gene matches: 10. The CDR3 has 16 residues. CDR1 and CDR2 (germline): MNHNY, SVGAGI (reference sequence). CDR3: CASRDTGTGDNQPQHF. CDR3 DNA: TGTGCCAGCAGGGATACCGGGACAGGCGACAATCAGCCCCAGCATTTT.

The chain is built from TRBV6-2 or TRBV6-3 and TRBJ1-5; no clear D gene. The CDR3 consists of 14 residues. Germline loops: CDR1 MNHEY, CDR2 SVGEGT. V was pared by 2 bases and J by 3 bases, with 8 bases between. CDR3 sequence: CASSYVNTNQPQHF. The CDR3, as DNA: TGTGCCAGCAGTTACGTCAACACCAATCAGCCCCAGCATTTT.

The gene calls are TRBV12-3 or TRBV12-4 and TRBJ2-1; no reliable D call. CDR3 length: 12 amino acids. Trimming removed 8 bases from V and 1 base from J, with 6 bases in between. CDR3: CASRSSYNEQFF. The CDR3 region has the DNA TGTGCCAGCCGTTCGTCCTACAATGAGCAGTTCTTC.

The rearrangement links TRBV4-2 to TRBJ2-7, with 12 bases fitting TRBD2. CDR1 and CDR2 (germline): LGHNA, YNFKEQ. The CDR3 is 15 residues long. V lost 3 bases and J lost 7; bases outside the gene matches: 7. The CDR3, as DNA: TGTGCCAGCAGCCAGAGACTAGCGGGAGATGGTGAGCAGTACTTC. Its translation: CASSQRLAGDGEQYF.

The chain has TRBV6-6 and TRBJ1-2; D unresolved. The ends were cut back, 0 bases at V and 0 bases at J, with 5 bases in the middle. The CDR3 runs to 14 residues. From germline, CDR1 is MNHNY and CDR2 SVGAGI (reference sequence). The CDR3 DNA reads TGTGCCAGCAGTTACTCGGGAGCTAACTATGGCTACACCTTC. Amino acids: CASSYSGANYGYTF.

The chain carries TRBV6-4 and TRBJ2-7, with TRBD2 matching 12 bases. V lost 6 bases to trimming and J lost 0 bases; unmatched junction nucleotides: 3. Germline V gene sequence: CDR1 MRHNA, CDR2 SNTAGT. The CDR3 is 15 amino acids. The CDR3 sequence is CASSPTSGSSYEQYF. Written as DNA, the CDR3 is TGTGCCAGCAGCCCGACTAGCGGGAGCTCCTACGAGCAGTACTTC.

This clone turned up a few times. The chain couples TRBV3-1 (or the pseudogene TRBV3-2) to TRBJ2-5; D gene ambiguous. The CDR3 spans 14 residues. Deletions cut 7 bases from V and 5 bases from J, with 17 bases between. Germline values: CDR1 LGHDT, CDR2 YNNKEL (reference sequence). In DNA form, the CDR3 reads TGTGCCAGCAATTTCCTATCTAGTACGGAGACCCAGTACTTC. It specifies CASNFLSSTETQYF.

The chain employs TRBV21-1 and TRBJ2-5; TRBD2, the D gene given by the table, was not confirmed from the DNA. TRBV21-1 is recorded as a pseudogene. The CDR3 totals 16 residues. CDR3 residues: CHSSAGLAGPQETQYF. The CDR3 coding sequence is TGCCATTCATCCGCGGGACTAGCGGGGCCTCAAGAGACCCAGTACTTC.

This clone has a handful of counts. The chain couples TRBV5-1 to TRBJ2-1; 9 bases map to TRBD2. CDR3 length: 16 residues. Germline CDR1 reads SGHRS; CDR2 reads YFSETQ. Unmatched junction bases numbered 8, after V lost 7 bases and J lost 0 bases. The CDR3 coding sequence is TGCGCCAGCGCTCTAGCGGGGAGGGGCTCCTACAATGAGCAGTTCTTC. It translates to CASALAGRGSYNEQFF.

The V and J genes are TRBV29-1 and TRBJ2-5, with D possibly being TRBD2 (6 bases). V lost 2 bases, J lost 4 bases, and 17 bases lay in between. CDR3 size: 15 residues. CDR1 and CDR2 (germline): SQVTM, ANQGSEA. CDR3 in amino acids: CSVEKVNRGLETQYF. In DNA form, the CDR3 reads TGCAGCGTTGAAAAGGTTAATCGGGGGTTAGAGACCCAGTACTTC.

The CDR3 DNA sequence: TGTGCCAGCACACCCCCAGGGATCCAAGAGACCCAGTACTTC. It translates to CASTPPGIQETQYF. The V call is TRBV7-2, the J call TRBJ2-5; weak D call: TRBD1 (5 bases). The CDR3 loop spans 14 amino acids. Germline V gives CDR1 SGHTA, CDR2 FQGNSA. The germline V and J ends were trimmed by 7 bases and 1 base, with 13 bases remaining between them.

This clone was seen more than once but under ten times. The chain is built from TRBV6-5 and TRBJ2-5; D possibly corresponds to TRBD2 (7 bases). There are 15 residues in the CDR3. Germline V gene lookup returns CDR1 MNHEY and CDR2 SVGAGI. Trimming pared 0 bases from V and 5 bases from J, leaving 13 bases between. The CDR3 sequence: CASSYSFGGRETQYF. CDR3 nucleotides: TGTGCCAGCAGTTACTCGTTCGGGGGGCGGGAGACCCAGTACTTC.

This chain links TRBV7-2 with TRBJ2-2, with unresolved D. The CDR3 runs to 12 residues. Germline V gene sequence: CDR1 SGHTA, CDR2 FQGNSA. Trimming took off 5 bases at V and 6 bases at J, with 7 bases between the two ends. CDR3 nucleotides: TGTGCCAGCAGCCGTTTCTCCGGGGAGCTGTTTTTT. Protein product: CASSRFSGELFF. The full variable domain, with the rest looked up from reference TRBV7-2 and TRBJ2-2, is GAGVSQSPSNKVTEKGKDVELRCDPISGHTALYWYRQSLGQGLEFLIYFQGNSAPDKSGLPSDRFSAERTGGSVSTLTIQRTQQEDSAVYLCASSRFSGELFFGEGSRLTVL.

This clone appeared a few times. The chain has TRBV7-2 and TRBJ1-5; no definite D call. Trimming cost V 4 bases and J 2 bases, with 6 bases left between them. Germline V CDR1 and CDR2: SGHTA, FQGNSA. This CDR3 comprises 13 residues. CDR3: CASSWRGNQPQHF. Here the CDR3 DNA reads TGTGCCAGCAGCTGGCGGGGCAATCAGCCCCAGCATTTT.

The chain links TRBV7-8 to TRBJ1-2; 7 nucleotides agree with TRBD1. Germline trimming cut 6 bases from V and 8 bases from J; bases unmatched to any gene: 9. The CDR3 sequence is 13 residues long. Germline CDR1 SGHVS, CDR2 FQNEAQ. CDR3 sequence reads: CASSSGGSGGYTF. In DNA, the CDR3 is TGTGCCAGCAGTTCAGGGGGGAGTGGGGGCTACACCTTC.

This clone occurred a few times. The V call is TRBV28, the J call TRBJ2-1, with D possibly TRBD1 on 6 matching bases. The V end was cut by 8 bases, the J end by 0 bases, with 8 bases between. CDR3 length: 13 amino acids. The germline gives CDR1 MDHEN, CDR2 SYDVKM. The CDR3 region is CASQGNSYNEQFF. In DNA form, the CDR3 reads TGTGCCAGCCAGGGGAACTCCTACAATGAGCAGTTCTTC.

In its sample, this clone was seen once. The V and J genes are TRBV6-8 and TRBJ1-6; D ambiguous. Germline V gene sequence: CDR1 MNHGY, CDR2 SAAAGT. There are 17 residues in the CDR3. V was trimmed by 7 bases and J by 2 bases, leaving 18 bases between them. In nucleotides, the CDR3 is TGTGCCAGCACCCAGAGCCGGGTTAGGACCTATAATTCACCCCTCCACTTT. Amino acids: CASTQSRVRTYNSPLHF.

The chain combines TRBV5-1 with TRBJ2-2; a weak D match, TRBD2 (6 bases). CDR1 and CDR2 from the germline V gene are SGHRS and YFSETQ. The V gene lost 4 bases and the J gene lost 4 bases, with 14 bases spanning the gap. This CDR3 region has 15 residues. CDR3 bases: TGCGCCAGCAGCGGGGACTTTCTAGCCACCGGGGAGCTGTTTTTT. Residues: CASSGDFLATGELFF.

This sequence joins TRBV7-3 and TRBJ1-2; 10 nucleotides agree with TRBD1. The germline CDR1 and CDR2 sequences are SGHTA and FQGTGA. The ends lost 5 bases at V and 8 bases at J; junction bases unmatched: 14. CDR3 length equals 16 residues. CDR3 nucleotide sequence: TGTGCCAGCAGCCAATCCTGGACAGGGGGGATAGACGGCTACACCTTC. This codes for CASSQSWTGGIDGYTF.

The CDR3, as DNA: TGTGCCAGCAGCCGCTCAAGGTCTAGCGGTGAGCAGTTCTTC. Protein sequence: CASSRSRSSGEQFF. The chain employs TRBV11-3 and TRBJ2-1; 7 positions match TRBD2. Trimming removed 5 bases from V and 9 bases from J; junction bases left unmatched: 10. The CDR3 spans 14 residues. Germline CDR1 and CDR2: SGHNT and YENEEA.

This clone is a singleton in its sample. The V gene is TRBV18, the J gene TRBJ1-1, with a tentative D call TRBD1 (6 bases). This CDR3 contains 14 residues. The V gene's germline CDR1 is KGHSH and CDR2 LQKENI. V shed 0 bases and J shed 5 bases, with 10 bases lying between them. This chain's CDR3 is CASSPPQGRTEAFF. For the CDR3, the DNA is TGTGCCAGCTCACCACCCCAGGGGCGGACTGAAGCTTTCTTT.

This chain uses TRBV7-6 with TRBJ1-4; D ambiguous. The CDR3 extends over 15 amino acids. V was shortened by 1 base and J by 4 bases, with 10 bases between the two germline ends. Germline CDR1 is SGHVS and CDR2 is FNYEAQ. The CDR3 reads CASSLEPSFNEKLFF. DNA of the CDR3: TGTGCCAGCAGCTTAGAGCCATCCTTTAATGAAAAACTGTTTTTT.

J is TRBJ1-5 and V is TRBV6-5; the match to TRBD1 covers 8 bases. CDR1 and CDR2 (germline): MNHEY, SVGAGI. CDR3 size: 14 residues. Trimming took 6 bases from V and 7 from J; bases not matched to a gene: 8. The CDR3 region is CASSRQGSDQPQHF. The CDR3 DNA sequence: TGTGCCAGCAGCAGACAGGGGTCCGACCAGCCCCAGCATTTT.

The chain employs TRBV2 and TRBJ2-1; 10 bases fit TRBD2. The CDR3 covers 14 residues. Germline CDR1 SNHLY, CDR2 FYNNEI. Trimming took 5 bases from V and 10 from J; bases not matched to a gene: 8. CDR3 sequence: CASSLLAGVVEQFF. The CDR3 region has the DNA TGTGCCAGCAGTCTTCTAGCGGGAGTCGTGGAGCAGTTCTTC.